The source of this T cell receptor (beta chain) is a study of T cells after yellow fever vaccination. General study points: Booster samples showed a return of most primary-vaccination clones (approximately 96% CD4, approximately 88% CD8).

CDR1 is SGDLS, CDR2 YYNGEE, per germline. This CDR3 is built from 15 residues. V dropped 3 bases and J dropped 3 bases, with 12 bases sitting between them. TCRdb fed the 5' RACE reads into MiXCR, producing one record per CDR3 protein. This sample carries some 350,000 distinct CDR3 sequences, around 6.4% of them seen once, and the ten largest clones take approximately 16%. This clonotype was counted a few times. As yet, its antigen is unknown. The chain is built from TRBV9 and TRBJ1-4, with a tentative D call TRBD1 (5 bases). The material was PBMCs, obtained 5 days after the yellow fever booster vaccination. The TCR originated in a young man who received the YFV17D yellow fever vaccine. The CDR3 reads CASSGTGGANEKLFF. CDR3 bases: TGTGCCAGCAGCGGGACCGGGGGGGCTAATGAAAAACTGTTTTTT.